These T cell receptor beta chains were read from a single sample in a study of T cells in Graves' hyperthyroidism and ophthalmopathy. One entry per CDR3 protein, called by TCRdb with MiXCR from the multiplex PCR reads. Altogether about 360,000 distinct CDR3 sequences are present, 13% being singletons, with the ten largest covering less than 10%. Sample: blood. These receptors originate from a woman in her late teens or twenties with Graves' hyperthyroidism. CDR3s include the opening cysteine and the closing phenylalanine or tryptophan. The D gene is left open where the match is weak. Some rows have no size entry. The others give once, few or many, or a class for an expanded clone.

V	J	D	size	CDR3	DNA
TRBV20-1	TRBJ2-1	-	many	CSARDRAGSYNEQFF	TGCAGTGCTCGAGATCGGGCCGGATCTTACAATGAGCAGTTCTTC
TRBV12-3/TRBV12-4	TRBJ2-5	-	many	CASSSYESAKTQYF	TGTGCCAGCAGTTCGTACGAATCCGCGAAGACCCAGTACTTC
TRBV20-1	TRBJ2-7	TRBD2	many	CSAQGLAGYEQYF	TGCAGTGCTCAGGGACTAGCGGGCTACGAGCAGTACTTC
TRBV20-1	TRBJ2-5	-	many	CSASPSGGRETQYF	TGCAGTGCTTCTCCTTCAGGGGGGCGAGAGACCCAGTACTTC
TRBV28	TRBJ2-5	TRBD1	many	CASSPTDREETQYF	TGTGCCAGCAGCCCTACCGACAGGGAAGAGACCCAGTACTTC
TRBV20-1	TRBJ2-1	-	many	CSARDVGSYNEQFF	TGCAGTGCCAGGGACGTCGGCTCCTACAATGAGCAGTTCTTC
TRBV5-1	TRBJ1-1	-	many	CASSLANVTGNTEAFF	TGCGCCAGCAGCTTGGCCAACGTGACGGGGAACACTGAAGCTTTCTTT
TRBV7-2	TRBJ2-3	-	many	CASSLDLTDTQYF	TGTGCCAGCAGCTTAGACCTTACAGATACGCAGTATTTT
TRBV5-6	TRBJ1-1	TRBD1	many	CASMDRTGDTEAFF	TGTGCCAGCATGGACCGGACAGGGGACACTGAAGCTTTCTTT
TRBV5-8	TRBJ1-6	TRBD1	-	CASSVGQGGSPLHF	TGTGCCAGCAGCGTGGGACAGGGTGGTTCACCCCTCCACTTT
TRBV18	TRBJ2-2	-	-	CASSPTAGWSNTEELFF	TGTGCCAGCTCACCTACAGCGGGCTGGTCGAACACCGAGGAGCTGTTTTTT
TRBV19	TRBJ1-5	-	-	CASSNTGYNQPQHF	TGTGCCAGTAGTAATACAGGGTACAATCAGCCCCAGCATTTT
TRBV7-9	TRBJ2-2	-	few	CASSFKGSNTGELFF	TGTGCCAGCAGCTTTAAGGGTTCGAACACCGGGGAGCTGTTTTTT
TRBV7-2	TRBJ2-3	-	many	CASSSRTSTDTQYF	TGTGCCAGCAGCTCGAGAACTAGCACAGATACGCAGTATTTT
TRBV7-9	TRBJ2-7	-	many	CASSFQDSHSYEQYF	TGTGCCAGCAGCTTCCAGGACAGCCACTCCTACGAGCAGTACTTC
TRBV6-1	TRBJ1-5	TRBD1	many	CASRHRDRGYSNQPQHF	TGTGCCAGCAGGCACCGGGACAGGGGATATAGCAATCAGCCCCAGCATTTT
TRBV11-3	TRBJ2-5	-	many	CASSLVDGETQYF	TGTGCCAGCAGCTTAGTAGACGGAGAGACCCAGTACTTC
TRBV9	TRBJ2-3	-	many	CASSVGPGLSTDTQYF	TGTGCCAGCAGCGTAGGACCGGGCCTAAGCACAGATACGCAGTATTTT
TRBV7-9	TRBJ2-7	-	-	CASSYREIYEQYF	TGTGCCAGCAGCTACAGGGAAATCTACGAGCAGTACTTC
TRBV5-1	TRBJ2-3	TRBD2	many	CASKRGSSTDTQYF	TGCGCCAGTAAGCGGGGATCCAGCACAGATACGCAGTATTTT
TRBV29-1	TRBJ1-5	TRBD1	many	CSVRDRNQPQHF	TGCAGCGTAAGGGACAGAAATCAGCCCCAGCATTTT
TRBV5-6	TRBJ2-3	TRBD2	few	CASSSLTSGSIISTDTQYF	TGTGCCAGCAGCTCCCTGACTAGCGGGAGTATCATTAGCACAGATACGCAGTATTTT
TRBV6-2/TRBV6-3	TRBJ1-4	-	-	CASMEGTNEKLFF	TGTGCCAGCATGGAGGGAACTAATGAAAAACTGTTTTTT
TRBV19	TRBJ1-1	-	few	CASSIEWGNTEAFF	TGTGCCAGTAGTATAGAATGGGGGAACACTGAAGCTTTCTTT
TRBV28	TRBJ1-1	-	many	CASSLGSEAFF	TGTGCCAGCAGCTTAGGCAGTGAAGCTTTCTTT
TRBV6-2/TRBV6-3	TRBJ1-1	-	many	CASSYSNEGSENTEAFF	TGTGCCAGCAGTTACTCGAATGAGGGTTCGGAAAACACTGAAGCTTTCTTT
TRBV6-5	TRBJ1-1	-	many	CASSYSTLGTTEAFF	TGTGCCAGCAGTTACTCGACTCTGGGGACCACTGAAGCTTTCTTT
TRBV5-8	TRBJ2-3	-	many	CASSFGSAHRDTQYF	TGTGCCAGCAGCTTCGGCAGCGCTCACAGGGATACGCAGTATTTT
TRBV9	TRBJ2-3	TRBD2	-	CASSVEELAGISDTQYF	TGTGCCAGCAGCGTAGAGGAACTAGCGGGAATTTCAGATACGCAGTATTTT
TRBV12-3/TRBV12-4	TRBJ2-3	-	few	CASSRGLDTQYF	TGTGCCAGCAGCCGGGGGCTGGATACGCAGTATTTT
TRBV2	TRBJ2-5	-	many	CASSESTVLETQYF	TGTGCCAGCAGTGAGTCGACCGTGCTGGAGACCCAGTACTTC
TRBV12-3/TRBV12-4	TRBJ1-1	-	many	CASSLARGRGNTEAFF	TGTGCCAGCAGTTTAGCGAGGGGCAGAGGGAACACTGAAGCTTTCTTT
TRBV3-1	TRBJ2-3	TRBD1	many	CASRDRDRGRDTQYF	TGTGCCAGCAGGGACCGGGACAGGGGGCGAGATACGCAGTATTTT
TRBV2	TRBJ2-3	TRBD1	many	CASSEGGTQYF	TGTGCCAGCAGCGAAGGGGGCACGCAGTATTTT
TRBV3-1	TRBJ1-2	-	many	CASSQDLNGAYTF	TGTGCCAGCAGCCAAGATCTTAACGGGGCCTACACCTTC
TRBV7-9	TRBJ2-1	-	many	CASSLQIQFHEQFF	TGTGCCAGCAGCCTACAGATCCAGTTCCATGAGCAGTTCTTC
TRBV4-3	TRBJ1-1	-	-	CASSQSTGLDTEAFF	TGCGCCAGCAGCCAATCTACAGGGTTGGACACTGAAGCTTTCTTT